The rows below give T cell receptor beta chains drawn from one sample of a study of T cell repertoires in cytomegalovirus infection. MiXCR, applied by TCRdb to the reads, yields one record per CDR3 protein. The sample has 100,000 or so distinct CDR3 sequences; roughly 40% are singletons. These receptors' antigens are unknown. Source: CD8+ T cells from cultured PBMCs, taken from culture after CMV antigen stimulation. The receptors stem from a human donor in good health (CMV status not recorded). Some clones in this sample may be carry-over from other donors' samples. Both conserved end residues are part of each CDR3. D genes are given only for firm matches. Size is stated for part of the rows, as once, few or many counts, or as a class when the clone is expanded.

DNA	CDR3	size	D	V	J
TGTGCCAGCAGCTTAGACCCACAGGGGTTTAGCAATCAGCCCCAGCATTTT	CASSLDPQGFSNQPQHF	.	TRBD1	TRBV7-8	TRBJ1-5
TGTGCCAGCAGTGATCACCGAGATAGCACAGATACGCAGTATTTT	CASSDHRDSTDTQYF	few	.	TRBV6-6	TRBJ2-3
TGCAGTGCTAGAGATACTACAGGGGGTTTGGGCGAGCAGTACTTC	CSARDTTGGLGEQYF	once	TRBD1	TRBV20-1	TRBJ2-7
TGTGCCAGCAGTCCCGACAGGGGTATGGGGCTTGAAGCTTTCTTT	CASSPDRGMGLEAFF	.	TRBD1	TRBV12-3/TRBV12-4	TRBJ1-1
TGCAGTGCTACCGCTGACGGAGGGTCCTACAATGAGCAGTTCTTC	CSATADGGSYNEQFF	few	.	TRBV20-1	TRBJ2-1
TGTGCCAGCAGTTTAGGGCAGGGCGATGAGACCCAGTACTTC	CASSLGQGDETQYF	few	.	TRBV28	TRBJ2-5
TGTGCCACCGAGAACACTGAAGCTTTCTTT	CATENTEAFF	.	.	TRBV28	TRBJ1-1
TGTGCCAGCAGTTTCCAAGAGGGGGCCGATACGCAGTATTTT	CASSFQEGADTQYF	few	TRBD1	TRBV27	TRBJ2-3
TGTGCCAGCAGCACACTAGCGGGGGGCACCCCGGGAGAGACCCAGTACTTC	CASSTLAGGTPGETQYF	few	TRBD2	TRBV12-3/TRBV12-4	TRBJ2-5
TGTGCCAGCAGCGCTGGGACGGCTAGCACAGATACGCAGTATTTT	CASSAGTASTDTQYF	few	.	TRBV7-2	TRBJ2-3
TGTGCCAGCAGCTCTAGCGGGGGGAACACAGATACGCAGTATTTT	CASSSSGGNTDTQYF	few	TRBD2	TRBV7-3	TRBJ2-3
TGTGCCAGCACCGCGAACACCGGGGAGCTGTTTTTT	CASTANTGELFF	.	.	TRBV12-3/TRBV12-4	TRBJ2-2
TGTGCCAGCAGTTTATTGCCGGACAAGAGTACCAAAAACATTCAGTACTTC	CASSLLPDKSTKNIQYF	few	.	TRBV12-3/TRBV12-4	TRBJ2-4
TGTGCCAGCAGTTTCGACAGAAGCACAGATACGCAGTATTTT	CASSFDRSTDTQYF	.	.	TRBV12-3/TRBV12-4	TRBJ2-3
TGTGCCAGCAGTGGGACTTCCTACAATGAGCAGTTCTTC	CASSGTSYNEQFF	many	.	TRBV27	TRBJ2-1
TGTGCCAGCAGCATCAGGGCAGCGGGGATAGCCTACAATGAGCAGTTCTTC	CASSIRAAGIAYNEQFF	.	TRBD2	TRBV7-9	TRBJ2-1
TGTGCCAGCAGCCCACTGACAGGGGGTAATAGCTACACCTTC	CASSPLTGGNSYTF	few	TRBD1	TRBV5-4	TRBJ1-2
TGTGCCAGTAGTATTTGGGGCAACAATGAGCAGTTCTTC	CASSIWGNNEQFF	.	.	TRBV19	TRBJ2-1
TGCGCCAGCAGCCGCGGACAGGGTCCAACCTACGAGCAGTACTTC	CASSRGQGPTYEQYF	.	TRBD1	TRBV4-1	TRBJ2-7
TGTGCCAGCAGCCTATCCGCGTCACCCCGGGACCGGGACTATGGCTACACCTTC	CASSLSASPRDRDYGYTF	few	.	TRBV12-3/TRBV12-4	TRBJ1-2
TGTGCCAGTAGTATAGATAAGAACCGCCACACTGAAGCTTTCTTT	CASSIDKNRHTEAFF	.	.	TRBV19	TRBJ1-1
TGTGCCAGCAGCTTAGAAGGTAGCGGGGGCTACAATGAGCAGTTCTTC	CASSLEGSGGYNEQFF	few	TRBD2	TRBV7-2	TRBJ2-1
TGTGCCAGCAGCTTGTACCGGTCGTACTTC	CASSLYRSYF	few	.	TRBV5-4	TRBJ2-4
TGTGCCAGCAGCGCGCCAGGCGTTGACTACACCTTC	CASSAPGVDYTF	.	.	TRBV7-9	TRBJ1-2
TGTGCCTGGAGTTTCCAGGGGGCTAGCAATCAGCCCCAGCATTTT	CAWSFQGASNQPQHF	few	TRBD1	TRBV30	TRBJ1-5
TGTGCCAGCAGCGTAGATATGGGATGGGATGGCTACACCTTC	CASSVDMGWDGYTF	.	.	TRBV9	TRBJ1-2
TGTGCCAGCAGTCATGGCGGGGGACGCACAGATACGCAGTATTTT	CASSHGGGRTDTQYF	.	TRBD2	TRBV6-1	TRBJ2-3
TGTGCCAGCAGCCACGGGGATTTAGCTAACTATGGCTACACCTTC	CASSHGDLANYGYTF	.	.	TRBV11-2	TRBJ1-2
TGTGCCAGCAGTTACTCGGGGGCCGTGGGCGAGCAGTACTTC	CASSYSGAVGEQYF	.	.	TRBV6-6	TRBJ2-7
TGTGCCAGCAGCTCGGAACTAGCGGGGGCCGGGGAGCTGTTTTTT	CASSSELAGAGELFF	.	TRBD2	TRBV7-8	TRBJ2-2
TGCGCCAGCAGCCTCCGGGACAGGGGTGAAGAGACCCAGTACTTC	CASSLRDRGEETQYF	.	TRBD1	TRBV4-1	TRBJ2-5
TGTGCCAGCAGCTTAGCAATGGGGGGCACTGAAGCTTTCTTT	CASSLAMGGTEAFF	.	.	TRBV7-6	TRBJ1-1
TGTGCCAGCAGTGAAGCCGGGAGCTATGGCTACACCTTC	CASSEAGSYGYTF	.	.	TRBV6-1	TRBJ1-2
TGTGCCAGCACCCCGGTGGAGGGTAATGAGCAGTTCTTC	CASTPVEGNEQFF	.	.	TRBV2	TRBJ2-1
TGTGCCAGCACTCTGGGAGGGGACATAAGTAGCAATCAGCCCCAGCATTTT	CASTLGGDISSNQPQHF	.	.	TRBV5-5	TRBJ1-5
TGTGCCAGCCGGGACAGGGGGATGGAGACCCAGTACTTC	CASRDRGMETQYF	.	TRBD1	TRBV10-3	TRBJ2-5
TGTGCCAGCAGCTTGGGGACAACTTCCTCCGAGCAGTACTTC	CASSLGTTSSEQYF	.	.	TRBV5-6	TRBJ2-7
TGTGCCAGCAGCTCAACCCCGACTAGCAGGTGGGCCTCCTACGAGCAGTACTTC	CASSSTPTSRWASYEQYF	few	TRBD2	TRBV7-6	TRBJ2-7
TGCAGTGCTAGAGATTGGGGACAGGGGACCTATGGCTACACCTTC	CSARDWGQGTYGYTF	.	TRBD1	TRBV20-1	TRBJ1-2
TGTGCCAGCGGTAACGGTTTCACCGGGGAGCTGTTTTTT	CASGNGFTGELFF	.	.	TRBV2	TRBJ2-2
TGTGCCAGCAGTTTCGGGATCCCATATTCACCCCTCCACTTT	CASSFGIPYSPLHF	.	.	TRBV28	TRBJ1-6
TGCGCCAGCAGCTTGAGTAGCGGGGGACTCCAAAACATTCAGTACTTC	CASSLSSGGLQNIQYF	.	TRBD2	TRBV5-1	TRBJ2-4
TGCGCCAGCAGCCAGGGGACTAGCGGGGGGCCAACAGAGCAGTTCTTC	CASSQGTSGGPTEQFF	once	TRBD2	TRBV4-1	TRBJ2-1
TGTGCCAGCAGCTTAGCTGGGACAGTCCAAGAGACCCAGTACTTC	CASSLAGTVQETQYF	few	TRBD1	TRBV7-8	TRBJ2-5
TGTGCCAGCAGTGCCGGACAGGGGAGGAATTCACCCCTCCACTTT	CASSAGQGRNSPLHF	.	TRBD1	TRBV2	TRBJ1-6
TGTGCCAGCAGTTTAAGTTGGGACCAGGGGGTCGATGAGCAGTTCTTC	CASSLSWDQGVDEQFF	.	TRBD1	TRBV12-3/TRBV12-4	TRBJ2-1
TGTGCCAGCAGCTTAGCGATAAACGAGCAGTACTTC	CASSLAINEQYF	.	.	TRBV7-8	TRBJ2-7
TGTGCCAGCAGTGATTCGTGGCCGTCCTATAATTCACCCCTCCACTTT	CASSDSWPSYNSPLHF	.	.	TRBV25-1	TRBJ1-6
TGTGCCAGCAGCTTGTTGAACAATGAGCAGTTCTTC	CASSLLNNEQFF	few	.	TRBV5-6	TRBJ2-1
TGTGCCACCAGCGGGTCCGCTAAAAGGGAGGAGAATGAAAAACTGTTTTTT	CATSGSAKREENEKLFF	.	.	TRBV15	TRBJ1-4
TGTGCCAGTTCCATTCACCACAATGAGCAGTTCTTC	CASSIHHNEQFF	few	.	TRBV19	TRBJ2-1
TGTGCCAGCAGTTCATGGGTCAGTCAGCCCCAGCATTTT	CASSSWVSQPQHF	once	.	TRBV27	TRBJ1-5
TGTGCCAGTAGTAGCGGACTTAACTACGAGCAGTACTTC	CASSSGLNYEQYF	.	.	TRBV19	TRBJ2-7
TGTGCCAGCAGCTTATCCGTTACTAGCACAGATACGCAGTATTTT	CASSLSVTSTDTQYF	many	.	TRBV7-2	TRBJ2-3
TGTGCCAGCAGCTCTCGACAGCAAGGGAATGAGCAGTTCTTC	CASSSRQQGNEQFF	.	.	TRBV7-6	TRBJ2-1
TGTGCTAGTGGTGACGGGACTGTCGACTACGAGCAGTACTTC	CASGDGTVDYEQYF	.	.	TRBV12-5	TRBJ2-7
TGTGCCAGCAGCTGGACGGCGAACACTGAAGCTTTCTTT	CASSWTANTEAFF	.	.	TRBV7-8	TRBJ1-1
TGTGCCAGCAGCCCCCGACTAGCGGGGGGGATCAATGAGCAGTTCTTC	CASSPRLAGGINEQFF	.	TRBD2	TRBV7-9	TRBJ2-1
TGTGCCACCTCCCCGGAGGGCGGGGGCTACGAGCAGTACTTC	CATSPEGGGYEQYF	few	TRBD2	TRBV2	TRBJ2-7